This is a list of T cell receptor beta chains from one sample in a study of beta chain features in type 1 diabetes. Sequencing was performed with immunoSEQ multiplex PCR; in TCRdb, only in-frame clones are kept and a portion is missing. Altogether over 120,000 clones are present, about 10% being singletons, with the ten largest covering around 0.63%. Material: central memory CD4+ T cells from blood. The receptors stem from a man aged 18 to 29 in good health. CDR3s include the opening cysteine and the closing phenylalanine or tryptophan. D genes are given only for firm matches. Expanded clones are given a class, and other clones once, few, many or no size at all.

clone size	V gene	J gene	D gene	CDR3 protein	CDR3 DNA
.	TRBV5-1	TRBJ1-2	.	CASSSQRHSYGYTF	TGCGCCAGCAGCTCTCAGAGACACAGCTATGGCTACACCTTC
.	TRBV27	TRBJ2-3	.	CASIFTDTQYF	TGTGCCAGCATCTTTACAGATACGCAGTATTTT
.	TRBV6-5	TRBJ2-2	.	CASRRTSTNTGELFF	TGTGCCAGCAGACGGACATCCACGAACACCGGGGAGCTGTTTTTT
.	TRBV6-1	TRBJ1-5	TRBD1	CASSPTGDEQPQHF	TGTGCCAGCAGCCCGACAGGGGACGAGCAGCCCCAGCATTTT
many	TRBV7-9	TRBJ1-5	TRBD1	CASSLGQGSNQPQHF	TGTGCCAGCAGCTTGGGACAGGGGAGCAATCAGCCCCAGCATTTT
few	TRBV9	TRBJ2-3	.	CASSPLRGDTQYF	TGTGCCAGCAGCCCTTTGCGGGGAGATACGCAGTATTTT
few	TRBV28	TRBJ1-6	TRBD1	CATFGTENSPLHF	TGTGCCACATTCGGGACAGAGAATTCACCCCTCCACTTT
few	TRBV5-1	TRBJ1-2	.	CASSPWANYGYTF	TGCGCCAGCAGCCCCTGGGCCAACTATGGCTACACCTTC
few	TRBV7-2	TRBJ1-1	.	CASISGGVWVSTEAFF	TGTGCCAGCATCTCGGGGGGGGTTTGGGTCTCGACTGAAGCTTTCTTT
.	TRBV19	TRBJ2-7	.	CASIDGPFRGSYEQYF	TGTGCCAGTATCGATGGCCCTTTTCGGGGATCCTACGAGCAGTACTTC
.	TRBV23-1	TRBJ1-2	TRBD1	CASSPKDRVLGYTF	TGCGCCAGCAGTCCCAAGGACAGGGTGCTTGGCTACACCTTC
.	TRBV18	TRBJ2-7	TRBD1	CASSPPDRGYEQYF	TGTGCCAGCTCACCACCGGACAGGGGTTACGAGCAGTACTTC
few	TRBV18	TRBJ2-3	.	CASSPIQAQDTQYF	TGTGCCAGCTCACCGATACAGGCTCAAGATACGCAGTATTTT
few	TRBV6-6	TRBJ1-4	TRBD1	CASSSRPRGTNEKLFF	TGTGCCAGCAGTTCCCGACCCAGGGGGACTAATGAAAAACTGTTTTTT
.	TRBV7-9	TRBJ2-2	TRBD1	CASSRLQGAGELFF	TGTGCCAGCAGCCGTCTACAGGGGGCCGGGGAGCTGTTTTTT
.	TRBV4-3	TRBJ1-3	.	CASSRSRGNGNTIYF	TGCGCCAGCAGCCGAAGTCGGGGGAATGGAAACACCATATATTTT
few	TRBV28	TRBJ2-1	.	CASRHTGTSSYNEQFF	TGTGCCAGCAGACATACCGGGACAAGCTCCTACAATGAGCAGTTCTTC
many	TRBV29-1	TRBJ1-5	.	CSVAPQSNQPQHF	TGCAGCGTTGCCCCCCAGAGCAATCAGCCCCAGCATTTT
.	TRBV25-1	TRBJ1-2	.	CASSEQGYGYTF	TGTGCCAGCAGTGAACAGGGCTATGGCTACACCTTC
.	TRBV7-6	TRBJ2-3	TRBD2	CASSPVGAGGPLWLDTQYF	TGTGCCAGCAGCCCCGTGGGAGCGGGGGGCCCCCTTTGGCTAGATACGCAGTATTTT
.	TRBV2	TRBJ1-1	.	CAGRGAGTEAFF	TGTGCGGGGAGGGGTGCGGGGACTGAAGCTTTCTTT
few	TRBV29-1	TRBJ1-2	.	CSVPIRERGNYGYTF	TGCAGCGTTCCCATTAGGGAACGGGGTAACTATGGCTACACCTTC
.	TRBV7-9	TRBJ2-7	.	CASSFMGGSYEQYF	TGTGCCAGCAGCTTTATGGGGGGCTCCTACGAGCAGTACTTC
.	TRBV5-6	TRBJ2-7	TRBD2	CASSLVAGGLYEQYF	TGTGCCAGCAGCTTGGTGGCGGGGGGGCTCTACGAGCAGTACTTC
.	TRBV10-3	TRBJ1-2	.	CAISADINYGYTF	TGTGCCATCAGTGCCGACATCAACTATGGCTACACCTTC
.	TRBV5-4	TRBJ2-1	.	CASSFGGAFYNEQFF	TGTGCCAGCAGCTTTGGGGGGGCGTTTTACAATGAGCAGTTCTTC
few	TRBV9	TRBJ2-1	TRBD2	CASSASGGRNEQFF	TGTGCCAGCAGCGCTAGCGGGGGGCGCAATGAGCAGTTCTTC